The 5 T cell receptor beta chains presented below share a single source sample, sequenced in a study of beta chain features in type 1 diabetes (dated by TCRdb to 2017 to 2018). General findings and caveats noted by the study authors: Type 1 diabetes patients showed a moderate but significant shortening of TCRB CDR3 length in all four CD4+ subsets.

Libraries were made using the immunoSEQ multiplex PCR assay. The High Capacity cDNA Reverse Transcription Kit was used to reverse transcribe all of the isolated RNA, meaning that expressed TCRB transcripts were what got sequenced. This is the immuneACCESS table as TCRdb keeps it, with only in-frame sequences that have V and J called. A part of the clones is gone; compared with another copy, unresolved V genes explain less than half, and the rest is unexplained. For this sample the table gives hundreds of thousands of clones, of which roughly 12% were detected only once. Approximately 0.01% of the sample is in the top ten clones. These receptors' targets are unknown. Sequences were obtained from naive CD4+ T cells from blood. The meaning of the sample's cell subset or site label: true naive CD4+ T cells. Source of these receptors: a woman between 18 and 29 years old with type 1 diabetes.

This clone has only a few counts. The gene calls are TRBV7-9 and TRBJ2-1; maybe TRBD2 (7 bases). V was shortened by 2 bases and J by 14 bases, with 13 bases between the two germline ends. The V gene's germline CDR1 is SEHNR and CDR2 FQNEAQ (reference sequence). This CDR3 contains 12 residues. CDR3 DNA sequence: TGTGCCAGCAGCTTATGGGGGGGCTCGAAGTTCTTC. Protein: CASSLWGGSKFF.

This chain uses TRBV29-1 with TRBJ1-4; D may be TRBD1 (6 bases). CDR1 and CDR2 from the germline V gene are SQVTM and ANQGSEA. V was shortened by 7 bases and J by 1 base, with 16 bases between the two germline ends. This CDR3 spans 15 amino acids. CDR3 DNA: TGCAGCGCCGCCCGGGGGGGCGGAACTAATGAAAAACTGTTTTTT. This gives the protein CSAARGGGTNEKLFF.

The sample holds a few counts of this clone. V is TRBV7-2 and J is TRBJ1-5; D is uncertain. CDR1 is SGHTA and CDR2 is FQGNSA in the germline V gene. The CDR3 covers 13 residues. With 3 bases removed from V and 0 bases from J, the gap between germline ends came to 3 bases. The CDR3 loop is CASSFNSNQPQHF. The CDR3 region has the DNA TGTGCCAGCAGCTTTAATAGCAATCAGCCCCAGCATTTT.

In its sample, this clone was seen a few times. The rearrangement joins TRBV9 to TRBJ1-2; D is uncertain. Germline V gene data show CDR1 as SGDLS and CDR2 as YYNGEE. V was cut by 4 bases and J by 7 bases, with 14 bases left in between. The CDR3 is 13 residues long. The CDR3 reads CASSPVLSGGYTF. CDR3 DNA sequence: TGTGCCAGCAGCCCTGTCTTGTCCGGTGGCTACACCTTC.

This clone has only a few counts. The chain carries TRBV12-5 and TRBJ1-1; the D gene is possibly TRBD1 (6 bases). Germline V gene lookup returns CDR1 LGHNT and CDR2 FRNRAP. The CDR3 loop spans 15 amino acids. The germline V and J ends were trimmed by 5 bases and 4 bases, with 17 bases remaining between them. In DNA form, the CDR3 reads TGTGCTAGTGGTCCGACGGGGGGAGGGGGCACTGAAGCTTTCTTT. Encoded protein: CASGPTGGGGTEAFF.